Listed below are T cell receptor beta chains from one sample, sequenced in a study of early T cells in non-severe SARS-CoV-2 infection. Each CDR3 protein gets one entry after TCRdb re-called the 5' RACE reads with MiXCR. Of approximately 56,000 distinct CDR3 sequences listed, about 9.3% are singletons. The sequenced sample was whole blood. The receptors were sampled from an adult who was a healthcare worker with PCR-confirmed SARS-CoV-2 infection or an uninfected control (not recorded which). Both conserved end residues are part of each CDR3. The D gene is left open where the match is weak. Clone size is not always given. Where it is, it says once, few, many or a class for expanded clones.

size,J,V,D,CDR3,DNA
many,TRBJ2-2,TRBV29-1,NA,CSVDYNTGELFF,TGCAGCGTTGACTACAACACCGGGGAGCTGTTTTTT
many,TRBJ1-3,TRBV14,NA,CASSQDGTPGNTIYF,TGTGCCAGCAGCCAAGACGGGACCCCTGGAAACACCATATATTTT
few,TRBJ2-2,TRBV10-1,TRBD2,CASSAGTSGTNTGELFF,TGCGCCAGCAGCGCCGGGACTAGCGGCACGAACACCGGGGAGCTGTTTTTT
many,TRBJ2-3,TRBV6-5,NA,CASSQRRDLFTDTQYF,TGTGCCAGCAGTCAAAGAAGGGACCTTTTCACAGATACGCAGTATTTT
many,TRBJ1-6,TRBV10-2,NA,CASSVKINNSPLHF,TGCGCCAGCAGTGTTAAGATCAATAATTCACCCCTCCACTTT
many,TRBJ2-3,TRBV7-2,NA,CASRFEGFTDTQYF,TGTGCCAGCAGATTCGAAGGTTTCACAGATACGCAGTATTTT
NA,TRBJ1-1,TRBV10-3,NA,CAISESGRGGSEAFF,TGTGCCATCAGTGAGTCCGGCAGGGGTGGATCTGAAGCTTTCTTT
many,TRBJ1-1,TRBV20-1,NA,CSAKGDIHLEAFF,TGCAGTGCTAAAGGTGACATTCACCTCGAAGCTTTCTTT
many,TRBJ1-2,TRBV27,NA,CASSLSRGWGYGYTF,TGTGCCAGCAGTTTATCAAGGGGATGGGGCTATGGCTACACCTTC
NA,TRBJ2-3,TRBV5-1,TRBD1,CASSLSTGVDTQYF,TGCGCCAGCAGCTTGTCTACAGGGGTAGATACGCAGTATTTT
many,TRBJ1-4,TRBV20-1,NA,CSARHSINEKLFF,TGCAGTGCTAGACACAGCATAAATGAAAAACTGTTTTTT
many,TRBJ2-2,TRBV3-1,NA,CASSQVRAEGRLFF,TGTGCCAGCAGCCAAGTACGGGCCGAGGGCAGGCTGTTTTTT
few,TRBJ1-5,TRBV28,TRBD1,CASSLWGTGQPQHF,TGTGCCAGCAGTTTATGGGGGACAGGTCAGCCCCAGCATTTT
NA,TRBJ1-3,TRBV29-1,NA,CSVIQGPGNTIYF,TGCAGCGTCATACAGGGTCCTGGAAACACCATATATTTT
many,TRBJ1-6,TRBV20-1,TRBD1,CSARAGGENSPLHF,TGCAGTGCTAGGGCAGGGGGAGAGAATTCACCCCTCCACTTT
many,TRBJ1-1,TRBV18,NA,CASSPSGTYTEAFF,TGTGCCAGCTCACCCTCAGGAACCTACACTGAAGCTTTCTTT
many,TRBJ1-5,TRBV18,NA,CASSPNRGAEQPQHF,TGTGCCAGCTCACCAAATAGGGGTGCGGAGCAGCCCCAGCATTTT
many,TRBJ2-1,TRBV20-1,NA,CSAKDSGLNEQFF,TGCAGTGCTAAGGATTCCGGACTCAATGAGCAGTTCTTC
many,TRBJ1-2,TRBV6-5,NA,CASSYHSYGYTF,TGTGCCAGCAGTTACCACAGCTATGGCTACACCTTC
NA,TRBJ2-2,TRBV15,TRBD1,CATTRDRSTGELFF,TGTGCCACTACTCGGGACAGGTCCACCGGGGAGCTGTTTTTT
NA,TRBJ1-4,TRBV4-3,NA,CASSQGTARSTNEKLFF,TGCGCCAGCAGCCAAGGGACAGCGCGCTCAACTAATGAAAAACTGTTTTTT
many,TRBJ2-7,TRBV9,NA,CASSVATVVADEQYF,TGTGCCAGCAGCGTAGCTACGGTGGTGGCGGACGAGCAGTACTTC
medium-sized,TRBJ1-1,TRBV30,TRBD1,CAWSGYRGTEAFF,TGTGCCTGGAGTGGATACAGGGGTACTGAAGCTTTCTTT
many,TRBJ1-1,TRBV7-3,TRBD1,CASSRGTVNTEAFF,TGTGCCAGCAGCAGAGGGACAGTGAACACTGAAGCTTTCTTT
many,TRBJ2-3,TRBV20-1,TRBD1,CSANTFGTGSTDTQYF,TGCAGTGCTAATACCTTCGGGACAGGGAGCACAGATACGCAGTATTTT
many,TRBJ1-6,TRBV6-5,NA,CASSYSPGTSLYNSPLHF,TGTGCCAGCAGTTATTCCCCTGGGACCTCTCTTTATAATTCACCCCTCCACTTT
once,TRBJ2-5,TRBV5-1,NA,CASSLRRDAVQETQYF,TGCGCCAGCAGCTTGAGACGGGACGCTGTACAAGAGACCCAGTACTTC
many,TRBJ2-3,TRBV5-5,NA,CASSYRGRVTDTQYF,TGTGCCAGCAGCTATCGGGGGAGAGTCACAGATACGCAGTATTTT
few,TRBJ2-7,TRBV28,TRBD1,CASSHPDRVYEQYF,TGTGCCAGCAGTCACCCGGACAGGGTCTACGAGCAGTACTTC
NA,TRBJ2-1,TRBV7-6,NA,CASSLMGYEDEQFF,TGTGCCAGCAGCTTGATGGGGTATGAGGATGAGCAGTTCTTC
NA,TRBJ2-7,TRBV11-1,NA,CASSLRDIRYEQYF,TGTGCCAGCAGCCTCCGGGACATACGCTACGAGCAGTACTTC
medium-sized,TRBJ1-1,TRBV7-3,NA,CASSSDRHTEAFF,TGTGCCAGCAGCTCTGACAGGCACACTGAAGCTTTCTTT
many,TRBJ1-1,TRBV14,NA,CASSLHRVRNTEAFF,TGTGCCAGCAGCCTCCACAGGGTTAGAAACACTGAAGCTTTCTTT
NA,TRBJ2-4,TRBV7-2,TRBD1,CASNLPRRTGSIQYF,TGTGCCAGCAACTTACCCCGGAGGACAGGGTCCATTCAGTACTTC
many,TRBJ2-7,TRBV4-3,NA,CASSQDRSYEQYF,TGCGCCAGCAGCCAAGACAGATCCTACGAGCAGTACTTC
NA,TRBJ2-1,TRBV6-6,NA,CASSYRTDYNEQFF,TGTGCCAGCAGTTACAGGACGGATTACAATGAGCAGTTCTTC
many,TRBJ1-6,TRBV3-1,NA,CASSQDLNSPLHF,TGTGCCAGCAGCCAAGATTTAAATTCACCCCTCCACTTT
NA,TRBJ2-3,TRBV4-1,TRBD1,CASSQVGQGRADTQYF,TGCGCCAGCAGCCAAGTAGGACAGGGGAGGGCAGATACGCAGTATTTT
NA,TRBJ1-6,TRBV21-1,NA,CASTSGQYNSPLHF,TGTGCCAGCACCTCGGGACAGTATAATTCACCCCTCCACTTT
many,TRBJ2-5,TRBV7-9,NA,CASSSLIGGQETQYF,TGTGCCAGCAGCTCCCTCATCGGGGGTCAAGAGACCCAGTACTTC